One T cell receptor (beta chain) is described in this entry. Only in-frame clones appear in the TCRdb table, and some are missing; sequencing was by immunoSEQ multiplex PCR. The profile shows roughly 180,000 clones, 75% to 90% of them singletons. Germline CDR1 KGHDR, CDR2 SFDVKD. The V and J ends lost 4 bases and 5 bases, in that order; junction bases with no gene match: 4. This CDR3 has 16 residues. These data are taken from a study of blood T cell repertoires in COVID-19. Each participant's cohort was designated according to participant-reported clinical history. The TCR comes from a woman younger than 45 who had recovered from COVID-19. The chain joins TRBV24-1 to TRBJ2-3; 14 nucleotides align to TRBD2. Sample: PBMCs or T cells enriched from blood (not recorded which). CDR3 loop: CATSDLGLAGGDTQYF. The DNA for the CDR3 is TGTGCCACCAGTGACCTAGGACTAGCGGGAGGAGATACGCAGTATTTT.